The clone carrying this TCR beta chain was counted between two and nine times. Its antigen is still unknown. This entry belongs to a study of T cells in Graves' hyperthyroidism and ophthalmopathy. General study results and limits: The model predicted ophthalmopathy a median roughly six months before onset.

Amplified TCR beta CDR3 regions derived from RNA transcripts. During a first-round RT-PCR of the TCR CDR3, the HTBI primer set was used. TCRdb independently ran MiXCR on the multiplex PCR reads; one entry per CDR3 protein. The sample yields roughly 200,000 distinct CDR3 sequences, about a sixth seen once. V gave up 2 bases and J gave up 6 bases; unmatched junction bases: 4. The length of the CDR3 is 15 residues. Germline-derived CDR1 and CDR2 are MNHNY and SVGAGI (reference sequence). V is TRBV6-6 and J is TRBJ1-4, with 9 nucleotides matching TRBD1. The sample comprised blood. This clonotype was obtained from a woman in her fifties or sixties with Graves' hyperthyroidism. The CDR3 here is CASSYEGQGYEKLFF. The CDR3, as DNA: TGTGCCAGCAGTTACGAGGGACAGGGATATGAAAAACTGTTTTTT.